This TCR beta chain stems from a study of T cells after posttransplantation cyclophosphamide (dated by TCRdb to about 2016). As for the study more broadly: The study tracked T cell repertoire reconstitution by TRB sequencing after myeloablative bone marrow transplantation using posttransplantation cyclophosphamide as GVHD prophylaxis. Antigen receptor sequencing covered samples from a few dozen PTCy-treated patients and over 15 of their related bone marrow donors. Blood from all 30 or so PTCy patients with 1-year posttransplant specimens was subjected to TRB sequencing. In 3 patients, TRB sequencing was also performed on up to 3 more blood samples taken 2 to 5.2 years after transplant, and in 4 patients, pretransplant blood was also TRB-sequenced. Because TRA and TRB clonality were tightly correlated in 9 samples, subsequent TCR analyses were focused on TRB only. Public TRB sequences were searched against a database of over 3,600 sequences associated with responses to pathogens, tumor antigens, self-antigens and alloantigens. What the work shows at the level of the full study, not this receptor alone: The TRB repertoires of T cells infiltrating skin or GI tract showed only limited overlap with the TRB repertoires of T cells in blood. Across 45 patients, recipient CMV seropositivity and CMV reactivation were highly associated with TRB clonality; PTCy diversity was similar to CNI/methotrexate controls. At 1-2 months, donor-recipient similarity was low but rose over the first year, and the later blood repertoires were often dominated by donor CD8+ memory clones.

The meaning of the sample's treatment or condition label: high-dose cyclophosphamide on days +3 and +4 as single-agent GVHD prophylaxis. For conditioning, the PTCy patients got busulfan and fludarabine, then a related or unrelated marrow graft, followed by cyclophosphamide on days +3 and +4. PTCy-treated patients were drawn from a prospective multi-institutional clinical trial. Mononuclear cells from peripheral blood and bone marrow were separated by Ficoll-Hypaque density centrifugation and then cryopreserved. This clone was detected ten times or more. The clone's antigen remains unknown. Base qualities are missing; no much larger clone stands one base away. Including the terminal cysteine and phenylalanine, the CDR3 comprises 17 residues. Of all the DNA, just the CDR3 is kept, 51 bases in frame from base 1. Trimming at the junction amounts to 0 bases on V and 4 bases on J, and the germline ends lie 17 bases apart. Looking up the germline V gene yields CDR1 SGHDN and CDR2 FVKESK.

Genomic DNA was the input for TRB sequencing, which was run either with the immunoSEQ assay at survey resolution or with the hsTCRB kit. As for the authors' bioinformatics: The immunoSEQ software handled initial read processing, and the LymphoSeq R package was used for repertoire analyses. Clonality was computed as 1 minus normalized Shannon entropy, and a Gini coefficient was also calculated for each TRB dataset. To infer phenotypes in unsorted samples, TRB sequences from sorted subsets of the recipient or donor were mapped onto the unsorted samples of the same recipient. TCRdb carries this immuneACCESS record with in-frame sequences only. Its versions omit some clonotypes, under half of them owing to an unresolved V gene in the studies checked, with the rest unexplained. The D gene and trimming were derived from the DNA, and the V and J assignments and clone size from that table. The table notes under 9,000 clones here, none of them singletons. Of the sample, around half falls within the top ten clones.

The V gene is TRBV14 and the J gene is TRBJ2-3; TRBD1 might be the D gene, on 6 matching bases. The specimen was PBMCs, collected after allogeneic stem cell transplant with posttransplant cyclophosphamide. This clonotype was sampled from a male patient aged 50 or older who received an allogeneic stem cell transplant from an unrelated donor, was CMV-positive, and had acute GVHD only. Following a transplant, some T cells may be graft donor cells, not patient cells. The DNA sequence reads TGTGCCAGCAGCCAAGACTGGGGGCAGGGTCAATCAGATACGCAGTATTTT. This yields the protein CASSQDWGQGQSDTQYF.